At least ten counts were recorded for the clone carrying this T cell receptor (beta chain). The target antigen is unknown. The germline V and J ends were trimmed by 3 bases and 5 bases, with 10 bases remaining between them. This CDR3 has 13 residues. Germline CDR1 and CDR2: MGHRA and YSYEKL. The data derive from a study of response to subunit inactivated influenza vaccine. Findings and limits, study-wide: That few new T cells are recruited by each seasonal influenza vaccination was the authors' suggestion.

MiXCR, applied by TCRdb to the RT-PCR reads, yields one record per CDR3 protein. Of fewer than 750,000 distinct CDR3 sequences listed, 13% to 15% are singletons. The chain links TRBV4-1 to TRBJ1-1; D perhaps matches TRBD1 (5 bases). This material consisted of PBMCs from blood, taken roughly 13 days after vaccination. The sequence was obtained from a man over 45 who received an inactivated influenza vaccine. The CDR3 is CASSHAGITEAFF. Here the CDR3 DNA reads TGCGCCAGCAGCCACGCAGGGATTACTGAAGCTTTCTTT.